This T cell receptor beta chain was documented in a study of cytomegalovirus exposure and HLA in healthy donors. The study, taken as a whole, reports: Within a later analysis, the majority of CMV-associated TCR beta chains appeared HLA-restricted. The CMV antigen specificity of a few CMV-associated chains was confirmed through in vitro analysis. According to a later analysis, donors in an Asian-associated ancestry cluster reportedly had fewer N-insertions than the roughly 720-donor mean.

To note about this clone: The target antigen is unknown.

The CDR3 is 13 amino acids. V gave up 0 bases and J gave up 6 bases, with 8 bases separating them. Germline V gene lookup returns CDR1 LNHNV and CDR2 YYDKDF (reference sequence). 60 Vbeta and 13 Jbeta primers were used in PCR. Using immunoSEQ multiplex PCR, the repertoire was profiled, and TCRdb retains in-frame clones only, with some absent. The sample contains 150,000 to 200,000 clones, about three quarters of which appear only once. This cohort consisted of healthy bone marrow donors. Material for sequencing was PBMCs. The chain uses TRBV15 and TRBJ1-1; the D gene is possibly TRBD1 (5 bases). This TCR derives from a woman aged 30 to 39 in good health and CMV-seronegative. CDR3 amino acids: CATSRDREAEAFF. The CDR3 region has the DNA TGTGCCACCAGCAGAGACAGGGAGGCTGAAGCTTTCTTT.